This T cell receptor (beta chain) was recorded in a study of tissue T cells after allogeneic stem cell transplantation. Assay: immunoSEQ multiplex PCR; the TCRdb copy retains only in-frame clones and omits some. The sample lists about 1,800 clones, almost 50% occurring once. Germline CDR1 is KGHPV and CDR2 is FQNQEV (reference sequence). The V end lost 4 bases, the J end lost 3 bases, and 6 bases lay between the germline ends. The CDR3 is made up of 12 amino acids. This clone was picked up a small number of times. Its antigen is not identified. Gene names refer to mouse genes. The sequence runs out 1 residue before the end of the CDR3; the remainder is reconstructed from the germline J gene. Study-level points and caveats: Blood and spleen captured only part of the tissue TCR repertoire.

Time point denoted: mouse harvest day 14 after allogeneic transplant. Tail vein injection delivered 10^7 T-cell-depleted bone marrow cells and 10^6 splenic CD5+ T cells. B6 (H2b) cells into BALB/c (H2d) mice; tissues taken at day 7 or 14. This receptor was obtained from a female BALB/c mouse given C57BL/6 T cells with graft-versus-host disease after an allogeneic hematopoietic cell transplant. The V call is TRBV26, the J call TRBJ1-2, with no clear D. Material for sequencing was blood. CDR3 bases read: TGTGCCAGCAGTCGAGGGTACTCCGACTACACC. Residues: CASSRGYSDYT. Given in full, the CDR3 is CASSRGYSDYTF.